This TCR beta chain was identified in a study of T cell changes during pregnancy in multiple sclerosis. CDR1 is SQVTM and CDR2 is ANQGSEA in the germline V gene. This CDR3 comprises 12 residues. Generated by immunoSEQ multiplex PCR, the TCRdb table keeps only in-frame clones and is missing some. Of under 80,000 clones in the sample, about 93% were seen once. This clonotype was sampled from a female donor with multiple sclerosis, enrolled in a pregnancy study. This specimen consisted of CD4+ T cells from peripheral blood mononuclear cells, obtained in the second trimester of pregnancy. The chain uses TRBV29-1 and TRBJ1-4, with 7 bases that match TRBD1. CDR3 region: CSAGQSNEKLFF. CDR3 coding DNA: TGCAGTGCGGGACAGTCAAATGAAAAACTGTTTTTT.